The entry below gives a single T cell receptor beta chain sequence along with its context. As yet, its antigen is unknown. These data are taken from a study of T cell repertoires in cytomegalovirus infection. Whole-study context: Indicated by public TCR beta signatures were CMV infection and matching HLA type. Study observations and caveats: HLA-C-restricted CMV-specific TCR beta clonotypes were dominant in the ex vivo response.

TCRdb processed the reads anew with MiXCR; each CDR3 protein has one entry. The table records 350,000 to 400,000 distinct CDR3 sequences, about 35% of them present only once. CDR1 and CDR2 (germline): SQVTM, ANQGSEA. V trimming: 6 bases; J trimming: 0 bases; junction bases outside the gene matches: 5. This CDR3 is 14 amino acids long. The chain employs TRBV29-1 and TRBJ2-7; 10 bases match TRBD2. Sequencing was performed on cultured PBMCs, taken from culture after CMV antigen stimulation. The clonotype originates from a human donor in good health (CMV status not recorded). Some clones in this sample may be carry-over from other donors' samples. CDR3: CSVAPSGGSYEQYF. In DNA, the CDR3 is TGCAGCGTCGCCCCTAGCGGGGGCTCCTACGAGCAGTACTTC.